The entry below describes one T cell receptor (beta chain). Its antigen is still unknown. This CDR3 spans 14 amino acids. Looked up from germline, CDR1 is DFQATT and CDR2 is SNEGSKA (reference sequence). Trimming took 3 bases from V and 7 from J; bases not matched to a gene: 9. This record belongs to a study of identical twins. Notes on the study in general: Insertions were reduced in abundant cord blood beta clonotypes but not in memory repertoires.

TCRdb re-derived calls from the 5' RACE reads in MiXCR, one entry per CDR3 protein. The repertoire holds 650,000 to 800,000 distinct CDR3 sequences, with 8% to 9% as singletons. These data were likewise used in another study, on yellow fever vaccine responses in identical twins.

The rearrangement uses TRBV20-1 and TRBJ2-1, with 7 bases matching TRBD2. The clonotype was recovered from a woman between 18 and 30 years old in good health. The sample consisted of PBMCs. The CDR3 here is CSASSLTSMNEQFF. DNA for the CDR3: TGCAGTGCTAGTTCCTTGACTAGCATGAATGAGCAGTTCTTC.